This TCR beta chain was documented in a study of cytomegalovirus exposure and HLA in healthy donors. Vbeta (60) and Jbeta (13) primers were used in the PCR. The protocol was immunoSEQ multiplex PCR, while the TCRdb copy is restricted to in-frame clones and leaves out a portion. This sample has fewer than 150,000 clones; 80% to 85% occur once, and the top ten carry about 1.2%. Losses at the gene ends were 5 bases for V and 2 bases for J; bases not matched to a gene: 9. CDR1 and CDR2 (germline): SGHRS, YFSETQ. This CDR3 has 15 residues. The gene calls are TRBV5-1 and TRBJ2-5; TRBD1 matches at 7 bases. Sequenced: PBMCs. The source is a female donor in good health and CMV-seronegative. CDR3: CASSLVGQPQETQYF. The CDR3 bases are TGCGCCAGCAGTCTCGTGGGACAGCCTCAAGAGACCCAGTACTTC. The full variable domain, rest sourced from reference TRBV5-1 and TRBJ2-5, is KAGVTQTPRYLIKTRGQQVTLSCSPISGHRSVSWYQQTPGQGLQFLFEYFSETQRNKGNFPGRFSGRQFSNSRSEMNVSTLELGDSALYLCASSLVGQPQETQYFGPGTRLLVL.